This TCR beta chain stems from a study of blood T cells in healthy people across ages (dated by TCRdb to 2015 to 2017). About the full investigation: In model experiments, template switching captured about one uniquely barcoded TCR beta cDNA molecule for every two T cells. Using deep sequencing normalized with unique cDNA molecular identifiers, the study measured how TCR beta repertoire diversity changes with age. The donors were divided into four age groups: young (average roughly 15 years), middle-aged (about 39), aged (62) and long-lived (roughly 88). To avoid experimental bias, donors of different ages were distributed randomly across sequencing lanes. For two donors (one aged 18 to 29 and one aged 80 or older), the study analyzed two additional independent replicas of 1 million unique cDNA reads from the same blood draw. Results and caveats for the whole study, not just this receptor: Estimates of total diversity based on one million sequenced T cells were considered lower bounds and underestimates. Compared with the aged group, the long-lived group had more naive CD4+ T cells, fewer expanded clones and increased TCR diversity, a pattern suggesting age selection. Observed TCR beta diversity correlated strongly with the percentage of naive T cells measured by flow cytometry. As age increased, observed TCR beta diversity per million T cells dropped in a roughly linear way, and a significant reduction was already evident by age roughly 36. Bulk unsorted PBMC profiling prevented conclusive comparison of naive and antigen-experienced compartments. Because the CMV infection status of the donors was unknown, age-related changes in expanded clonotypes may potentially have been confounded.

This clonotype was seen at least ten times. Its antigen target is currently unknown. No base quality information exists; no much larger clone differs at one position. V sheds 3 bases and J sheds 4 bases, leaving 16 bases between their ends. Reading from cysteine to phenylalanine, the CDR3 counts 16 amino acids. Here the CDR3 DNA is all that survives: 48 bases in frame from base 1. The germline V gene provides CDR1 SNHLY and CDR2 FYNNEI. The 40 or so donors, aged roughly 6 to 90 years, were systemically healthy Caucasian individuals from Russia. Ten milliliters of peripheral blood were drawn from each donor into EDTA-treated Vacutainer tubes. PBMCs were isolated by Ficoll-Paque density-gradient centrifugation, with at least 7 million obtained per sample. Trizol reagent was used to extract total RNA from the PBMCs, yielding at least 6 micrograms per sample. For every donor, flow cytometry on a PBMC aliquot measured the percentage of naive CD45RAhigh/CD27high T cells.

Libraries were prepared through 5' RACE. Instrument used: Illumina HiSeq 2500. The second PCR ran for about 6 to 11 cycles and used a J-beta primer mix along with a sample-barcoded 5' primer. Each TCR beta cDNA molecule received a unique molecular identifier from a template-switch 5' adaptor carrying 12 random nucleotides. Each sample yielded at least 3 million CDR3-containing paired-end reads. First-strand cDNA was synthesized from all RNA with the Mint cDNA synthesis kit, primed by a TRBC-specific oligonucleotide. All cDNA was treated with uracil-DNA glycosylase and then went through a first 18-cycle PCR with the universal primers M1SS and BC2_uni_R. As for how the authors treated the data: For normalization, 1 million high-quality reads, each with a distinct molecular identifier, were randomly selected from each sample. Reads sharing molecular identifiers were discarded rather than binned into consensus sequences. MiTCR, set to a Q25 quality threshold and the strictest error-elimination algorithm, was used for CDR3 identification, clonotype clustering and error correction. Lower-bound total TCR beta diversity was estimated with a nonparametric unseen species model using Euler transformation. TCRdb's own reprocessing of the public reads used fastp at Q25 and MiXCR and kept productive beta chains. Each record represents a unique CDR3 protein, reported with the most common genes and DNA among its rows. None of the V and J calls come from the authors' own analysis; TCRdb made them. The sample profile shows hundreds of thousands of distinct CDR3 sequences; approximately 65% of them were found once. 28% of the sample is taken by the ten largest.

This receptor was obtained from a man in his thirties or forties in good health. The sample consisted of blood. In this chain, TRBV2 is recombined with TRBJ2-1; a weak D assignment points to TRBD1 (6 bases agree). CDR3 reads: CASSDLTGLRYNEQFF. The DNA sequence is TGTGCCAGCAGTGACCTTACAGGGCTTCGGTACAATGAGCAGTTCTTC.